This T cell receptor beta chain was sequenced for a study of Ad26.COV2.S vaccination and SARS-CoV-2 variants. Study background: Enrollment placed the donor in the COV1001 Ad26.COV2.S trial arm.

A note on this clone: The antigen remains unidentified.

Treatment reported: around 19 received Ad26.COV2.S at low or high dose, single or two shots; five or six received placebo; per-sample allocation not given. Sampling occurred on day 63 after the first vaccine or placebo injection. It was an adult aged 18-55 years in Boston who was the donor. The V end was cut by 4 bases, the J end by 7 bases, with 8 bases between. The germline V gene has CDR1 ENHRY and CDR2 SYGVKD. The CDR3 has 12 residues. Study-level results: Overall T cell responses may have been underestimated by the analyses of TCR breadth and depth.

Method: immunoSEQ multiplex PCR; TCRdb's copy keeps in-frame clones and lacks some. The data contain roughly 700,000 clones, roughly 90% of them singletons. The chain recombines TRBV10-3 with TRBJ1-5; D possibly corresponds to TRBD1 (5 bases). The sequence was collected from a person aged 18-60 years who received the Ad26.COV2.S COVID-19 vaccine or a placebo. Here the sequenced sample was peripheral blood, taken in a trial of Ad26.COV2.S vaccine versus placebo. The CDR3 DNA follows: TGTGCCATCAGTGGTGCAGGGCAGCCCCAGCATTTT. Its translation is CAISGAGQPQHF.